The clone carrying this T cell receptor (beta chain) was recorded at least ten times. This CDR3 spans 14 amino acids. Germline trimming cut 3 bases from V and 3 bases from J; bases unmatched to any gene: 4. The data were obtained in a study of T-cell reconstitution after alpha-beta-depleted transplantation in children. Preparation of the TCRbeta library used unique molecular identifiers. TCRdb analysed the PCR reads with MiXCR anew, one entry per CDR3 protein. The table lists more than 85,000 distinct CDR3 sequences, 10% of them singletons. The source was PBMCs from the stem cell graft donor, collected from the stem cell graft. This clonotype originated in a human donor who donated a stem cell graft to a child with acute lymphoblastic leukemia. The V call is TRBV12-3 or TRBV12-4, the J call TRBJ2-5; 7 bases align to TRBD1. Here the CDR3 DNA reads TGTGCCAGCAGTTTGGACAGGAGTGAAGAGACCCAGTACTTC. The encoded protein is CASSLDRSEETQYF.